The 28 T cell receptor beta chains below come from one sample, sequenced in a study of T cell clonality in common variable immunodeficiency. The data were produced by immunoSEQ multiplex PCR, yet TCRdb's version contains in-frame clones alone and is incomplete. Singletons are absent from the sample, which has over 35,000 clones. The sample comprised peripheral blood mononuclear cells. The receptors were sampled from a person aged 18 to 75 in good health.

This clone was observed at least ten times. The read ends 3 residues early relative to the CDR3; the germline J gene fills the gap. V usage is TRBV20-1 and J usage is TRBJ1-1, with D uncertain. The CDR3 covers 10 residues. Germline V lookup: CDR1 DFQATT, CDR2 SNEGSKA (reference sequence). Partial CDR3 DNA: TGCAGCTCTATGAGAACTGAA. Translating it yields CSSMRTE. The whole CDR3 protein is CSSMRTEAFF.

This clone was observed at least ten times. The CDR3 extends 3 residues past the end of the read, so its final part is completed from the germline J gene. The V and J genes are TRBV27 and TRBJ2-1; 11 bases fit TRBD2. The CDR3 loop spans 16 amino acids. Germline CDR1 MNHEY, CDR2 SMNVEV (reference sequence). With 5 bases clipped from V and 7 bases from J, the junction kept 10 bases outside the gene matches. The covered CDR3 bases are TGTGCCAGCAGTCCCCTACTAGCGGGGGCACGGAATGAG. Translating gives CASSPLLAGARNE. The full CDR3 is CASSPLLAGARNEQFF.

With respect to this clone: Read coverage stops 3 residues before the CDR3 terminus; the germline J gene supplies the remainder. The chain joins TRBV7-2 to TRBJ1-2; maybe TRBD1 (6 bases). V lost 1 base, J lost 5 bases, and 11 bases lay in between. Looked up from germline, CDR1 is SGHTA and CDR2 is FQGNSA. The CDR3 runs 14 residues. The sequenced part of the CDR3 DNA is TGTGCCAGCAGCTTAGAGGGGGATGGGTATGGC. Translated, it gives CASSLEGDGYG. The whole CDR3 protein reads CASSLEGDGYGYTF.

Many counts were recorded for this clone. Read data end 3 residues before the CDR3 end; the end is taken from the germline J gene. The chain couples TRBV24-1 to TRBJ2-1, with 8 bases aligning to TRBD1. Germline V gene sequence: CDR1 KGHDR, CDR2 SFDVKD. V shed 4 bases, J shed 1 base, and the junction held 5 bases outside the gene matches. The CDR3 consists of 16 residues. CDR3 DNA, as far as it was read: TGTGCCACCAGTGACCGTGGACAGGGTTCCTACAATGAG. As protein: CATSDRGQGSYNE. The whole CDR3 protein reads CATSDRGQGSYNEQFF.

At least ten counts were recorded for this clone. The CDR3 end is not reached by the read, which stops 3 residues before it; the germline J gene fills it in. The chain links TRBV5-4 to TRBJ2-7; 7 bases are shared with TRBD1. The CDR3 runs to 16 residues. J lost 0 bases, V lost 3 bases, and 9 bases had no gene match. Germline lookup yields CDR1 SGHNT and CDR2 YYREEE (reference sequence). CDR3 amino acids: CASSSPATGSSYEQYF. CDR3 DNA, as far as it was read: TGTGCCAGCAGCTCCCCCGCGACAGGGAGCTCCTACGAG. Complete variable domain (other parts from reference TRBV5-4 and TRBJ2-7): ETGVTQSPTHLIKTRGQQVTLRCSSQSGHNTVSWYQQALGQGPQFIFQYYREEENGRGNFPPRFSGLQFPNYSSELNVNALELDDSALYLCASSSPATGSSYEQYFGPGTRLTVT.

This clone was counted ten times or more. The read gets to within 3 residues of the CDR3 end, and the germline J gene fills in the rest. V is TRBV4-1 and J is TRBJ2-7, with a possible D match to TRBD1 (7 bases). Trimming removed 2 bases at V and 4 bases at J, with 15 bases between. This CDR3 is built from 15 residues. Germline V gene data show CDR1 as MGHRA and CDR2 as YSYEKL. CDR3: CASSQPTGRRYEQYF. CDR3 DNA, as far as it was read: TGCGCCAGCAGCCAACCGACAGGGAGGCGGTACGAG.

To note about this clone: Germline is not matched at one junction end, which may reflect a read error. Here the CDR3 reads CSSRAGTVELFF. CDR3 bases read: TGTTCCAGCAGAGCAGGCACCGTGGAG. The chain couples TRBV7-9 to TRBJ2-2, with unresolved D. The CDR3 end falls 3 residues outside the read, so it is completed with the germline J gene. CDR1 and CDR2 from the germline V gene are SEHNR and FQNEAQ (reference sequence). The CDR3 has 12 amino acids.

This clone has a handful of counts. A much larger clone lies one base from this, so it may be a read error. The missing CDR3 end, 3 residues past where the read stops, is filled in from the germline J gene. The chain is built from TRBV7-8 and TRBJ1-1, with a tentative D call TRBD1 (5 bases). There are 16 residues in the CDR3. V shed 7 bases and J shed 2 bases, with 20 bases lying between them. Germline V lookup: CDR1 SGHVS, CDR2 FQNEAQ. CDR3 sequence: CASNPPWGGANTEAFF. The part of the CDR3 DNA that was read is TGTGCCAGCAACCCCCCCTGGGGAGGGGCCAACACTGAA. Variable domain in full (rest from reference TRBV7-8 and TRBJ1-1): GAGVSQSPRYKVAKRGQDVALRCDPISGHVSLFWYQQALGQGPEFLTYFQNEAQLDKSGLPSDRFFAERPEGSVSTLKIQRTQQEDSAVYLCASNPPWGGANTEAFFGQGTRLTVV.

This clone was detected ten times or more. The CDR3 extends 3 residues past the end of the read, so its final part is completed from the germline J gene. The chain uses TRBV11-3 and TRBJ2-1; 10 bases are a match to TRBD2. Germline V gene data show CDR1 as SGHNT and CDR2 as YENEEA. CDR3 size: 14 residues. The ends lost 5 bases at V and 5 bases at J; junction bases unmatched: 3. The chain's CDR3 is CASSPGLADNEQFF. The part of the CDR3 DNA that was read is TGTGCCAGCAGCCCCGGACTAGCGGACAATGAG.

This clone showed up many times. The read is 3 residues too short to cover the CDR3 end, so that end is filled in from the germline J gene. The rearrangement uses TRBV5-6 and TRBJ2-7; D remains unclear. This CDR3 has 11 amino acids. Germline-derived CDR1 and CDR2 are SGHDT and YYEEEE. Trimming took 2 bases from V and 5 from J, leaving 5 bases between them. The chain's CDR3 is CASSFSNEQYF. CDR3 DNA, as far as it was read: TGTGCCAGCAGCTTCAGTAACGAG.

This clone has ten or more counts. The sequence runs out 3 residues before the end of the CDR3; the remainder is reconstructed from the germline J gene. The chain combines TRBV12-3 or TRBV12-4 with TRBJ1-2; 7 nucleotides match TRBD1. Trimming cost V 6 bases and J 7 bases; bases outside gene matches: 8. The CDR3 contains 13 residues. The CDR3: CASSKQGSPGYTF. The CDR3 DNA, read in part, is TGTGCCAGCAGCAAACAGGGGTCTCCTGGC.

This clone was observed many times. The read terminates 3 residues ahead of where the CDR3 ends, so the germline J gene completes it. The chain uses TRBV5-1 and TRBJ1-2; 8 bases line up with TRBD1. Unmatched junction bases numbered 11, after V lost 4 bases and J lost 6 bases. The CDR3 runs 15 residues. The germline gives CDR1 SGHRS, CDR2 YFSETQ. CDR3 DNA (partial): TGCGCCAGCAGCCCCATGACAGGGGATGGAGATGGC. Amino acid sequence: CASSPMTGDGDG. The CDR3 in full is CASSPMTGDGDGYTF. Filled out from reference TRBV5-1 and TRBJ1-2, the complete variable domain reads KAGVTQTPRYLIKTRGQQVTLSCSPISGHRSVSWYQQTPGQGLQFLFEYFSETQRNKGNFPGRFSGRQFSNSRSEMNVSTLELGDSALYLCASSPMTGDGDGYTFGSGTRLTVV.

This clone was observed at least ten times. The read finishes 3 residues shy of the CDR3 end, and the germline J gene is used to complete it. The rearrangement links TRBV18 to TRBJ1-2; 8 bases fit TRBD1. Looked up from germline, CDR1 is KGHSH and CDR2 is LQKENI. The CDR3 length is 17 residues. The V gene end was trimmed by 0 bases and the J gene end by 4 bases; junction bases not matched to a gene: 10. The sequenced CDR3 bases are TGTGCCAGCTCACCACCTGAACAGGGGGTCTCTCTCTATGGC. As protein: CASSPPEQGVSLYG. The whole CDR3 protein reads CASSPPEQGVSLYGYTF.

There are many counts of this clone. The sequenced fragment ends 3 residues before the CDR3 boundary, so the rest is inferred from the germline J gene. The chain recombines TRBV12-3 or TRBV12-4 with TRBJ2-3, with D maybe TRBD2 (5 bases). CDR3 length equals 13 residues. V gave up 7 bases and J gave up 0 bases, with 8 bases separating them. The CDR3 is CASTRGSTDTQYF. CDR3 DNA (partial): TGTGCCAGCACCCGCGGGAGCACAGATACG.

This clone occurred many times. The CDR3 end lies 3 residues beyond the end of the read and is filled in from the germline J gene. The rearrangement joins TRBV19 to TRBJ1-5, with D unresolved. The CDR3 runs to 13 residues. Germline V gene data show CDR1 as LNHDA and CDR2 as SQIVND (reference sequence). Trimming left V 4 bases short and J 3 bases short, with 7 bases between. The CDR3 is CASSRANNQPQHF. The CDR3 bases that were read are TGTGCCAGTAGTAGGGCGAACAATCAGCCC.

Ten or more counts support this clone. The sequenced fragment ends 3 residues before the CDR3 boundary, so the rest is inferred from the germline J gene. The rearrangement links TRBV5-8 to TRBJ1-5; 7 bases are a match to TRBD1. The CDR3 length is 14 residues. Germline V CDR1 and CDR2: SGHTS, YDEGEE. The V gene end was trimmed by 0 bases and the J gene end by 5 bases; junction bases not matched to a gene: 2. The CDR3 protein is CASSLGQGHQPQHF. CDR3 DNA, as far as it was read: TGTGCCAGCAGCTTGGGACAGGGCCATCAGCCC.

In its sample, this clone was seen many times. The read comes to an end 3 residues before the CDR3 does, leaving the germline J gene to fill in the end. This chain connects TRBV12-3 or TRBV12-4 to TRBJ2-7; tentatively, D is TRBD1 (6 bases). V lost 6 bases and J 6 bases, leaving 15 bases between the germline ends. The CDR3 covers 13 residues. The DNA read from the CDR3 is TGTGCCAGCAGGGGGACGAGGGGGTTCGAG. Protein product: CASRGTRGFE. The CDR3, in full, reads CASRGTRGFEQYF.

This clone was recorded at least ten times. The DNA ends 3 residues before the CDR3 does, and the rest of the CDR3 is filled in from the germline J gene. The chain is built from TRBV6-4 and TRBJ2-2, with D possibly matching TRBD1 (6 bases). V lost 3 bases and J lost 5, with 13 bases in between. The CDR3 consists of 15 residues. Germline CDR1 reads MRHNA; CDR2 reads SNTAGT. Here the CDR3 reads CASSDMAGETGELFF. The CDR3 bases that were read are TGTGCCAGCAGTGATATGGCAGGGGAAACCGGGGAG.

This clone was observed a few times. The CDR3 goes on 3 residues after the read ends, and that part is filled in from the germline J gene. This chain joins TRBV7-9 and TRBJ2-4; D gene unclear. The CDR3 totals 14 residues. Per the germline V gene, CDR1 is SEHNR and CDR2 is FQNEAQ (reference sequence). The sequenced CDR3 bases are TGTGCCAGCAGCTTAGTGAAGGCTAACTATGGT. It yields the protein CASSLVKANYG. The CDR3 in its entirety is CASSLVKANYGQYF.

The sample holds many counts of this clone. The read comes to an end 3 residues before the CDR3 does, leaving the germline J gene to fill in the end. The chain joins TRBV30 to TRBJ1-5, with TRBD1 matching over 7 bases. The V and J ends lost 3 bases and 8 bases, in that order; junction bases with no gene match: 10. From germline, CDR1 is GTSNPN and CDR2 SVGIG (reference sequence). The CDR3 runs to 14 residues. CDR3: CAWSRDSTMEPQHF. The covered CDR3 bases are TGTGCCTGGAGCAGGGACAGTACCATGGAGCCC. Full variable domain (rest looked up from reference TRBV30 and TRBJ1-5): SQTIHQWPATLVQPVGSPLSLECTVEGTSNPNLYWYRQAAGRGLQLLFYSVGIGQISSEVPQNLSASRPQDRQFILSSKKLLLSDSGFYLCAWSRDSTMEPQHFGDGTRLSIL.

This clone was observed many times. The CDR3 is cut off 3 residues early in the read; its end comes from the germline J gene. This chain joins TRBV4-1 and TRBJ2-3; D gene uncertain. V dropped 1 base and J dropped 5 bases, with 13 bases sitting between them. The CDR3 has 15 amino acids. Germline V gives CDR1 MGHRA, CDR2 YSYEKL. Here the CDR3 reads CASSQGISAGDTQYF. CDR3 DNA (partial): TGCGCCAGCAGCCAAGGAATAAGCGCCGGAGATACG.

In its sample, this clone was seen many times. The CDR3 end lies 3 residues beyond the end of the read and is filled in from the germline J gene. The chain carries TRBV30 and TRBJ2-3, with 9 bases matching TRBD2. J lost 2 bases, V lost 2 bases, and 5 bases had no gene match. Germline V lookup: CDR1 GTSNPN, CDR2 SVGIG (reference sequence). The CDR3 spans 15 residues. Here the CDR3 reads CAWSSAGGPTDTQYF. Incomplete CDR3 DNA: TGTGCCTGGAGTTCAGCGGGAGGCCCCACAGATACG.

This clone was recorded at least ten times. The read is 3 residues too short to cover the CDR3 end, so that end is filled in from the germline J gene. The rearrangement uses TRBV7-9 and TRBJ2-7; D perhaps matches TRBD1 (5 bases). The V and J ends lost 1 base and 5 bases respectively, with 6 bases between them. The CDR3 runs to 12 residues. Germline loops: CDR1 SEHNR, CDR2 FQNEAQ (reference sequence). The CDR3 is CASSLGRDEQYF. The CDR3 DNA, read in part, is TGTGCCAGCAGCTTAGGCAGGGACGAG.

There are many counts of this clone. The missing CDR3 end, 3 residues past where the read stops, is filled in from the germline J gene. V is TRBV11-3 and J is TRBJ2-3; TRBD2 is a possible D gene (6 bases). Trimming left V 1 base short and J 4 bases short, with 12 bases between. Germline lookup yields CDR1 SGHNT and CDR2 YENEEA. The CDR3 is made up of 15 amino acids. CDR3 bases read: TGTGCCAGCAGCTTAGGTAGCGGCCATGCAGATACG. This gives the protein CASSLGSGHADT. The entire CDR3 is CASSLGSGHADTQYF.

This clone was found many times. The DNA ends 3 residues before the CDR3 does, and the rest of the CDR3 is filled in from the germline J gene. The chain employs TRBV6-1 and TRBJ2-5; possibly TRBD1 for D (6 bases). The CDR3 runs to 14 residues. The germline V gene encodes CDR1 MNHNS and CDR2 SASEGT. Trimming pared 5 bases from V and 1 base from J, leaving 11 bases between. Partial CDR3 DNA: TGTGCCAGCAGTCAAGGGACATTCCAAGAGACC. Amino acid sequence: CASSQGTFQET. The entire CDR3 sequence reads CASSQGTFQETQYF.

This clone was detected ten times or more. The read halts 3 residues ahead of the CDR3 end, with the missing end drawn from the germline J gene. The genes are TRBV10-3 and TRBJ1-2; D unclear. The V end was cut by 2 bases, the J end by 4 bases, with 11 bases between. Per germline, CDR1 ENHRY and CDR2 SYGVKD. This CDR3 is built from 14 residues. This CDR3 reads CAISEGLGPYGYTF. CDR3 DNA (partial): TGTGCCATCAGTGAGGGCCTGGGCCCCTATGGC.

This clone was observed many times. The read comes to an end 3 residues before the CDR3 does, leaving the germline J gene to fill in the end. V and J are TRBV12-3 or TRBV12-4 and TRBJ1-2, with D possibly matching TRBD1 (5 bases). V was clipped by 6 bases and J by 5 bases, with 10 bases between them. This CDR3 is 12 amino acids long. The CDR3 spells CASRQERYGYTF. CDR3 bases read: TGTGCCAGCAGACAGGAGAGGTATGGC.

Many counts were recorded for this clone. The sequenced fragment ends 3 residues before the CDR3 boundary, so the rest is inferred from the germline J gene. The rearrangement uses TRBV2 and TRBJ1-2; 8 bases are shared with TRBD1. This CDR3 spans 14 amino acids. Trimming removed 6 bases from V and 6 bases from J; junction bases left unmatched: 9. The germline V gene encodes CDR1 SNHLY and CDR2 FYNNEI. The CDR3 protein is CASRTGQGSDGYTF. The sequenced CDR3 bases are TGTGCCAGCAGGACCGGACAGGGTTCAGATGGC. The variable domain in full, completed from reference TRBV2 and TRBJ1-2, reads EPEVTQTPSHQVTQMGQEVILRCVPISNHLYFYWYRQILGQKVEFLVSFYNNEISEKSEIFDDQFSVERPDGSNFTLKIRSTKLEDSAMYFCASRTGQGSDGYTFGSGTRLTVV.